These 15 T cell receptor beta chains share one sample of origin, sequenced in a study of cytomegalovirus exposure and HLA in healthy donors. The PCR was carried out with 60 Vbeta primers and 13 Jbeta primers. Profiled with immunoSEQ multiplex PCR; TCRdb holds only in-frame clones, not every one. The data show 80,000 to 100,000 clones, approximately 80% seen once. The sequenced material came from PBMCs. These receptors were taken from a man in his forties in good health and CMV-seronegative.

The chain is built from TRBV15 and TRBJ2-1; TRBD2 is a possible D gene (5 bases). This CDR3 has 14 residues. Germline lookup yields CDR1 LNHNV and CDR2 YYDKDF (reference sequence). V was pared by 1 base and J by 8 bases, with 12 bases between. CDR3 nucleotides: TGTGCCACCAGCAGAGTCGGGGTGGGCGATGAGCAGTTCTTC. Translation: CATSRVGVGDEQFF.

The rearrangement uses TRBV2 and TRBJ2-5; D might be TRBD1 (6 bases). The CDR3 is 15 amino acids. Trimming took off 7 bases at V and 5 bases at J, with 20 bases between the two ends. Per the germline V gene, CDR1 is SNHLY and CDR2 is FYNNEI. The CDR3 region is CASKAQQGQSETQYF. CDR3 coding DNA: TGTGCCAGCAAGGCCCAACAGGGCCAGTCGGAGACCCAGTACTTC.

The chain joins TRBV2 to TRBJ2-2, with 8 bases matching TRBD1. V shed 4 bases, J shed 5 bases, and the junction held 6 bases outside the gene matches. This CDR3 has 15 residues. Looked up from germline, CDR1 is SNHLY and CDR2 is FYNNEI. The CDR3 sequence is CASSVRTGRTGELFF. As DNA, the CDR3 is TGTGCCAGCAGTGTCCGGACAGGGCGTACCGGGGAGCTGTTTTTT.

V usage is TRBV27 and J usage is TRBJ1-1, with unresolved D. The CDR3 totals 13 residues. V shed 8 bases and J shed 1 base, with 11 bases lying between them. Germline V CDR1 and CDR2: MNHEY, SMNVEV (reference sequence). The CDR3 DNA reads TGTGCCAGCCGGAATAGACAGAACACTGAAGCTTTCTTT. Translation gives CASRNRQNTEAFF.

The V and J genes are TRBV6-1 and TRBJ2-5; the match to TRBD1 covers 9 bases. The J call could be wrong; TRBJ2-7 is a better fit for the DNA end. Germline lookup yields CDR1 MNHNS and CDR2 SASEGT. The CDR3 sequence is 14 residues long. The CDR3 region has the DNA TGTGCCAGCTTGGGCCGGGACAGGGCCTACGAGCAGTACTTC. Translation: CASLGRDRAYEQYF.

The rearrangement joins TRBV7-8 to TRBJ2-3; a weak D match, TRBD1 (5 bases). The CDR3 has 16 residues. Germline V gives CDR1 SGHVS, CDR2 FQNEAQ. Trimming stripped 4 bases from V and 3 bases from J, with 17 bases between. The CDR3 DNA sequence: TGTGCCAGCAGCTCACCAGGGAAGGGGTGGACAGATACGCAGTATTTT. As protein: CASSSPGKGWTDTQYF.

The chain carries TRBV5-4 and TRBJ1-5; perhaps TRBD1 as D (5 bases). CDR1 is SGHNT and CDR2 is YYREEE in the germline V gene (reference sequence). The CDR3 length is 15 residues. V lost 3 bases and J lost 6, with 16 bases in between. Here the CDR3 DNA reads TGTGCCAGCAGCTCCGACGGGCAGGGAGGTCAGCCCCAGCATTTT. Translation: CASSSDGQGGQPQHF.

This chain joins TRBV2 and TRBJ2-1, with 10 positions matching TRBD1. V was pared by 6 bases and J by 6 bases, with 8 bases of the junction left unmatched. The CDR3 spans 15 residues. In germline, CDR1 is SNHLY, CDR2 FYNNEI. This CDR3 reads CASSSGQGSFNEQFF. Here the CDR3 DNA reads TGTGCCAGCAGCTCGGGACAGGGGTCGTTCAATGAGCAGTTCTTC.

The rearrangement joins TRBV5-1 to TRBJ2-5; 8 positions agree with TRBD2. V was clipped by 4 bases and J by 5 bases; unmatched bases: 10. This CDR3 spans 15 amino acids. Germline CDR1 reads SGHRS; CDR2 reads YFSETQ. The CDR3 bases are TGCGCCAGCAGCCTATCCGGGGGGGCGGGCGAGACCCAGTACTTC. Its protein product is CASSLSGGAGETQYF.

The rearrangement joins TRBV7-9 to TRBJ2-6; 7 bases are a match to TRBD1. This CDR3 is 15 amino acids long. Germline V gene data show CDR1 as SEHNR and CDR2 as FQNEAQ (reference sequence). Trimming at V came to 2 bases and at J to 4 bases, leaving 2 bases not matched to a gene. The CDR3 region is CASSLRGLGANVLTF. The CDR3 coding sequence is TGTGCCAGCAGCTTAAGGGGGCTCGGGGCCAACGTCCTGACTTTC.

V is TRBV4-1 and J is TRBJ1-1, with a possible D match to TRBD1 (5 bases). The CDR3 covers 15 residues. With 1 base removed from V and 3 bases from J, the gap between germline ends came to 12 bases. The V gene's germline CDR1 is MGHRA and CDR2 YSYEKL. The CDR3 spells CASSQVAGPYTEAFF. DNA of the CDR3: TGCGCCAGCAGCCAAGTTGCGGGACCATACACTGAAGCTTTCTTT.

V usage is TRBV2 and J usage is TRBJ2-7; no clear D gene. Trimming took off 4 bases at V and 5 bases at J, with 9 bases between the two ends. This CDR3 spans 12 amino acids. CDR1 and CDR2 (germline): SNHLY, FYNNEI. This chain's CDR3 is CASSGQVNEQYF. In DNA, the CDR3 is TGTGCCAGCAGTGGGCAGGTAAACGAGCAGTACTTC.

Comments on this clone: The junction and the germline gene differ at one end; a read error may be behind it. The V and J genes are TRBV6-6 and TRBJ2-7; D unclear. Germline V lookup: CDR1 MNHNY, CDR2 SVGAGI (reference sequence). This CDR3 comprises 11 residues. In DNA form, the CDR3 reads TGTGCCAGCGGTTATCTGCGAGAGCAGTACTTC. Translation: CASGYLREQYF.

This chain links TRBV29-1 with TRBJ1-1, with no clear D. The V gene lost 4 bases and the J gene lost 3 bases, with 12 bases spanning the gap. Germline V lookup: CDR1 SQVTM, CDR2 ANQGSEA. The CDR3 length is 13 residues. Here the CDR3 reads CSVASGFDTEAFF. The CDR3 coding sequence is TGCAGCGTTGCTTCGGGTTTTGACACTGAAGCTTTCTTT.

The rearrangement joins TRBV25-1 to TRBJ2-3, with 10 bases matching TRBD2. The CDR3 covers 13 residues. Losses at the gene ends were 4 bases for V and 14 bases for J; bases not matched to a gene: 9. Germline CDR1 is MGHDK and CDR2 is SYGVNS. CDR3 loop: CASSATGTSDRYF. CDR3 DNA sequence: TGTGCCAGCAGTGCAACCGGGACTAGCGATCGGTATTTT.